A single sample gave rise to the 4 T cell receptor beta chains below, sequenced in a study of human T cells and chemical hapten exposure. One entry per CDR3 protein, called by TCRdb with MiXCR from the RACE reads. The sample consists of more than 80,000 distinct CDR3 sequences, 10% of them appearing once. Specified time point: patch test 2, 6 weeks after DPC sensitization. Treatment noted: therapeutic diphenylcyclopropenone sensitization with weekly scalp DPC. The sequencing here drew on whole blood, taken in connection with sensitization to the hapten diphenylcyclopropenone (DPC). These receptors originate from a woman in her forties or fifties with alopecia areata. Some clones in this sample may be carry-over from other donors' samples.

This clonotype came up many times. This chain uses TRBV4-3 with TRBJ2-3; D may be TRBD2 (6 bases). Germline V gives CDR1 LGHNA, CDR2 YSLEER. This CDR3 region has 13 residues. V was shortened by 1 base and J by 4 bases, with 6 bases between the two germline ends. For the CDR3, the DNA is TGCGCCAGCAGCCAAGCGGGAGCAGATACGCAGTATTTT. This translates into CASSQAGADTQYF.

This clonotype was counted only a few times. V usage is TRBV6-1 and J usage is TRBJ2-7; D perhaps matches TRBD2 (6 bases). Germline CDR1 is MNHNS and CDR2 is SASEGT. The CDR3 has 17 amino acids. The V and J ends lost 8 bases and 3 bases respectively, with 26 bases between them. This CDR3 is CASGMRGGDMDIYEQYF. For the CDR3, the DNA is TGTGCCAGCGGCATGAGGGGCGGGGATATGGATATCTACGAGCAGTACTTC.

There are many counts of this clonotype. The chain employs TRBV4-3 and TRBJ2-3; possibly TRBD1 or TRBD2 for D (5 bases each). V was cut by 0 bases and J by 2 bases, with 18 bases left in between. CDR1 and CDR2 (germline): LGHNA, YSLEER. This CDR3 contains 18 residues. The CDR3 nucleotides read TGCGCCAGCAGCCAAGATCAGGGCGGGTCCCTTCACACAGATACGCAGTATTTT. It is translated as CASSQDQGGSLHTDTQYF.

The chain combines TRBV5-1 with TRBJ2-1; D is possibly TRBD1 (7 bases). Looked up from germline, CDR1 is SGHRS and CDR2 is YFSETQ. The CDR3 has 16 residues. V was clipped by 2 bases and J by 5 bases, with 17 bases between them. This CDR3 is CASSFRASRGDNEQFF. CDR3 DNA sequence: TGCGCCAGCAGCTTCCGGGCTAGCAGGGGGGACAATGAGCAGTTCTTC. Full variable domain (remainder filled in from reference TRBV5-1 and TRBJ2-1): KAGVTQTPRYLIKTRGQQVTLSCSPISGHRSVSWYQQTPGQGLQFLFEYFSETQRNKGNFPGRFSGRQFSNSRSEMNVSTLELGDSALYLCASSFRASRGDNEQFFGPGTRLTVL.